This TCR beta chain was found in a study of OX40 agonist ivuxolimab in advanced cancers. Clones were read by immunoSEQ multiplex PCR, and TCRdb kept only the in-frame ones, dropping some. The table has tens of thousands of clones, roughly 77% seen once. CDR1 and CDR2 (germline): SEHNR, FQNEAQ (reference sequence). Trimming at V came to 6 bases and at J to 5 bases, leaving 7 bases not matched to a gene. The CDR3 sequence is 16 residues long. The gene calls are TRBV7-9 and TRBJ2-1; TRBD2 agrees at 13 bases. The sequencing here drew on CD4+ or CD8+ T cells sorted from blood, taken in a trial of the OX40 agonist ivuxolimab. The receptor was isolated from an adult with an advanced solid tumor such as melanoma, head and neck, liver or kidney cancer. CDR3 region: CASSQTSGGHDNEQFF. The CDR3 region has the DNA TGTGCCAGCAGTCAGACTAGCGGGGGGCATGACAATGAGCAGTTCTTC.